The TCR beta chain described here comes from a study of monozygotic twins with inflammatory bowel disease. Study-level findings and limits: Whether twins were concordant or discordant made no difference to repertoire similarity, possibly from limited power. With inverse Simpson as the measure, TCRbeta diversity was lower in IBD patients than in healthy co-twins.

The CDR3 runs 14 residues. Germline CDR1 SGHRS, CDR2 YFSETQ. The TCR libraries each used total RNA (approximately 4,000 ng per library). Following a re-call of the 5' RACE reads, TCRdb has one entry per CDR3 protein and lacks DNA. The ten top clones account for 2% to 2.5%, within a sample of about 450,000 distinct CDR3 sequences. To note about this clonotype: The antigen remains undetermined.

The specimen sequenced was blood. This receptor was identified in a human donor with ulcerative colitis or Crohn's disease, or a healthy co-twin of an affected twin (not recorded which). V gene TRBV5-1 combines with J gene TRBJ1-1. The CDR3 reads CASSLQRANTEAFF. Using reference TRBV5-1 and TRBJ1-1 for the parts outside the CDR3, the full variable domain is KAGVTQTPRYLIKTRGQQVTLSCSPISGHRSVSWYQQTPGQGLQFLFEYFSETQRNKGNFPGRFSGRQFSNSRSEMNVSTLELGDSALYLCASSLQRANTEAFFGQGTRLTVV.